The present T cell receptor (beta chain) was sequenced within a study of human CD8 memory T cell subsets. Broader study findings: Stem-like memory T cell repertoires barely overlapped those of precursor exhausted T cells.

TCR beta was sequenced from UMI-tagged 5' RACE libraries. TCRdb re-called the 5' RACE reads and gives one entry per CDR3 protein, without DNA. The listing records 5,000 or so distinct CDR3 sequences. About this clonotype itself: What it binds is unknown.

The CDR3 extends over 14 amino acids. CDR1 DFQATT and CDR2 SNEGSKA come from the germline V gene (reference sequence). The sequencing sample was made of CD8+ effector memory T cells (TEM) sorted from PBMCs. The subset was: effector memory CD8 T cells, CCR7- CD45RO+ CD95+. This rearrangement joins TRBV20-1 to TRBJ2-7; absent DNA, TCRdb's TRBD2 call cannot be checked. This TCR derives from a human donor in good health. CDR3 region: CSASGPTRLYEQYF.